This T cell receptor (beta chain) was sequenced during a study of cytomegalovirus exposure and HLA in healthy donors (dated by TCRdb to 2015 to 2018). As for the study more broadly: An earlier analysis of roughly 570 of the donors reported under 300 Gb of sequence data and 95 million to 140 million unique TCR beta sequences obtained from about 200 million T cells. About 280 gigabases of sequencing data and approximately 84 million unique TCR sequences were included in an early release covering around 650 HLA-typed donors. Of the roughly 400 genotyped donors, approximately 82% fell in the genetic ancestry cluster associated with self-reported Caucasian donors. The study was designed to test whether signatures of past pathogen exposure could be identified by cataloging public T cell receptors. The study used immunosequencing to profile the T cell repertoires of 670 or so subjects and linked those repertoires to cytomegalovirus serostatus. A separate validation cohort of roughly 130 different subjects was used in addition to the 666-subject first cohort. To predict cytomegalovirus infection status, the study brought together high-throughput TCR immunosequencing, statistical association of individual TCRs with disease status, and machine learning. A later analysis re-analyzed previously published TCR beta repertoires from 666 donors and added high-resolution HLA genotyping to study TCR occurrence patterns. Rather than using new phenotypic data, the later analysis identified candidate immune exposures from TCR beta sequences and from how often those sequences occurred across donors. In an earlier analysis of around 540 of the donors, high-throughput TCR beta sequencing was used to judge whether each TCR beta V gene segment behaved as functional or pseudogenic. Donor age, sex, ethnicity and CMV serostatus were collected together with the repertoire data. A later genetic analysis took genome-wide SNP genotypes for about 65% of the 666 donors and used that subset as a discovery cohort. All discovery cohort repertoires had been generated on a single sequencing platform. Both class I and class II loci were covered by HLA typing, at four-digit resolution. The number of typed donors differed by locus: about 629-630 for A, B, C, DRB1 and DQB1; approximately 520 for DQA1; 606 for DPA1; and around 450 for DPB1. Five DR-DQ haplotypes were handled as single units for association and clustering, since linkage in the cohort was strong. Across 398 genotyped donors of the cohort, an average of roughly 200,000 unique TCR beta nucleotide sequences per donor were sequenced, and roughly 18% of those sequences were non-productive. Overall results and qualifications from the work: The study listed 150 to 200 TCR beta chains as associated with cytomegalovirus. In a later analysis, HLA-associated TCR beta chains showed more clonal expansion and lower generation probabilities than non-associated chains that were equally common. Several of the top co-occurrence clusters appeared to be linked to parvovirus B19, influenza, CMV and Epstein-Barr virus, according to a later analysis. The sequencing pipeline was judged likely to have produced a cluster of highly shared sequence variants as a technical artifact. Because counts were too low, about 18 rarely observed V segments, including chromosome 9 orphons, were excluded from the earlier analysis of 587 of the donors. CMV serostatus was the only immune exposure information available for the cohort. V-gene and J-gene trimming of TCR beta chains was associated with a missense DCLRE1C variant in a later genetic analysis, and the association was replicated in an independent cohort. Presence/absence analyses assumed roughly uniform sequencing depth across donors, an assumption that may not hold. According to a later genetic analysis, donors in an Asian-associated ancestry cluster had fewer N-insertions in productive TCRs than the approximately 690-donor mean. Some IMGT-functional V segments, including TRBV6-2 and TRBV6-3, could not be told apart with the 87-base-pair reads, so those segments were excluded. The cohort was sequenced for TCR beta chains only, and without alpha or paired-chain data the features that could be detected were limited. The classifier was reported to diagnose cytomegalovirus status with high specificity and sensitivity in both the original cohort and the validation cohort. According to a later analysis, most CMV-associated TCR beta chains appeared to be HLA-restricted, and the HLA associations seemed to be driven largely by CMV exposure. Most TCR sequences were observed very rarely across donors, whereas some public TCRs were present in many individuals. Because HLA typing was unavailable for some donors at each locus, only the typed subset was used in association tests. A further reported finding was that TCR beta sequences accurately predicted the HLA-A and HLA-B alleles for most subjects in the first cohort. The authors suggested that the approach could potentially be extended to other disease states and immunological phenotypes. Linkage disequilibrium might explain the correlated functional status among segregating V segments, but an unknown experimental factor could not be excluded. In a later analysis, the rate of TCR association differed among HLA loci, with DRB1 alleles having the most associated TCRs and HLA-C alleles having the fewest. A later analysis associated about 17,000 TCR beta sequences with specific HLA alleles at a false discovery rate of 0.05. Strong co-occurrence of HLA alleles, especially DR and DQ, made assigning TCR associations to individual alleles difficult. In an earlier analysis of around 500 of the donors, most TCR beta V segments appeared in productive rearrangements about 90% or about 30% of the time, broadly matching IMGT annotations. In vitro tests confirmed that a few of the cytomegalovirus-associated TCR beta chains recognize cytomegalovirus antigens.

As regards this clone: What antigen it recognizes has not been identified. Base qualities are not recorded, but no much larger clone differs from it by a single base. In the same sample, other DNA sequences code for this CDR3.

V gives up 2 bases and J gives up 2 bases, and the segment between their germline ends measures 6 bases. Based on the germline V gene (reference sequence), the CDR1 and CDR2 sequences are MNHEY and SMNVEV. The CDR3 runs 13 amino acids, cysteine and phenylalanine included. The kept DNA is CDR3 alone, 39 bases in frame from the first base. The cohort consisted of approximately 670 healthy bone marrow donors. Cohort members were all nominally healthy when sampled, although unrecorded immune exposures were likely present. The donor tested CMV seronegative and was one of the 352 seronegative cohort members. Every donor gave a peripheral blood sample, and the peripheral blood mononuclear cells from that sample were used for TCR beta sequencing. The Qiagen DNeasy Blood Extraction Kit was used to extract genomic DNA from the blood cell samples. Library construction relied on the immunoSEQ multiplex PCR assay. A mixture of 60 forward primers for TCR Vbeta segments and 13 reverse primers for TCR Jbeta segments was used in the multiplex PCR. The CDR3 region of rearranged TCR beta genes was amplified from genomic DNA with a multiplex PCR assay. The Illumina HiSeq System was used to sequence the amplified TCR beta libraries as 87-base-pair reads. The authors processed their data as follows. Across the 500 to 750 repertoires, a later analysis counted roughly 77 million unique TCR beta chains, roughly 11 million of which were shared by at least two donors. Raw reads were error-corrected and collapsed into unique sequences with a nearest-neighbor algorithm that merged closely related sequences to remove PCR and sequencing errors. Alignment of CDR3 sequences to IMGT reference sequences was used to assign V, D and J gene segments. For a sequence to be retained, a match of at least six nucleotides was required to both a V gene segment and a J gene segment. A rearrangement counted as productive if the CDR3 had no stop codons and remained in frame with V and J, and every other rearrangement counted as non-productive. Following IMGT convention, CDR3 was defined as the stretch from the second conserved V-encoded cysteine up to the conserved J-encoded phenylalanine. The earlier analysis of 587 of the donors excluded any sequence lacking an unambiguous match to a single V gene segment. An earlier analysis of several hundred of the donors called V segments functional above 56.7% productive rearrangements and segregating when the between-donor standard deviation exceeded 5%. A statistical classification framework was developed to diagnose cytomegalovirus status using the catalog of TCR beta chain sequences. V and J gene assignment, in a later analysis, came from comparing TCR nucleotide sequences with IMGT/GENE-DB human TR gene sequences. A later analysis assigned CDR3 sequences and most-parsimonious VDJ recombination scenarios with the TCRdist pipeline. In a later analysis, each TCR beta chain was defined by its CDR3 amino acid sequence together with its V-gene family, and reads lacking a unique V-gene family were excluded. A later analysis removed over 500 highly shared, low-generation-probability nucleotide sequences to deal with suspected cross-contamination and a sequencing artifact. A later analysis calculated a clonal expansion index for each public chain from normalized within-repertoire ranks of inferred template counts. Generation probabilities in a later analysis came from a VDJ recombination model fitted to out-of-frame rearrangements, and those results were checked against IGoR. A later analysis scored TCR-TCR, TCR-HLA and TCR-CMV co-occurrence with hypergeometric tests, applying a repertoire-size bias correction to TCR pairs. A later analysis estimated false discovery rates by permuting HLA or CMV assignments 20 times. In a later analysis, co-occurring TCRs were grouped with DBSCAN, and TCRdist sequence similarity was added when clustering was performed within HLA-allele-positive subsets. Repertoires with fewer than 30,000 or more than 120,000 public chains were left out of co-occurrence clustering, as were five repertoires with anomalous nucleotide sharing. TCRdb retrieved this table from immuneACCESS and kept in-frame rearrangements only. Not all clones are present; in checked studies, unresolved V genes account for under half, and no reason is known for the remainder. V and J calls and clone size are as listed in that table; D and trimming were resolved from the DNA. Present in this sample are 200,000 to 250,000 clones, approximately 88% of which were seen just once. The ten largest make up over 0.65% of the sample.

The chain is made from TRBV27 and TRBJ1-2; a weak D assignment points to TRBD1 (6 bases agree). The sequence came from a boy younger than 10 in good health and CMV-seronegative. The sequenced material came from PBMCs. The DNA reads as follows: TGTGCCAGCAGTTTAGGACAGAACTATGGCTACACCTTC. Translation gives CASSLGQNYGYTF.